Below, 20 T cell receptor beta chains from the same sample are listed, as sequenced in a study of breast tumors, draining lymph nodes, adjacent tissues. TCRdb processed the multiplex PCR reads anew with MiXCR; each CDR3 protein has one entry. The data contain about 15,000 distinct CDR3 sequences, around 50% of them singletons. Sequencing was carried out using tumor-adjacent breast tissue. These receptors originate from a female donor with breast cancer. Some clones in this sample may be carry-over from other donors' samples.

The V and J genes are TRBV2 and TRBJ1-6; no clear D. This CDR3 has 15 residues. V lost 5 bases and J 5 bases, leaving 13 bases between the germline ends. Germline V gives CDR1 SNHLY, CDR2 FYNNEI. CDR3 nucleotides: TGTGCCAGCAGTCCGGGGAGGGTAAATAATTCACCCCTCCACTTT. This encodes CASSPGRVNNSPLHF.

The chain's CDR3 is CSVDGQFSDGYTF. The CDR3 nucleotides are TGCAGCGTTGATGGGCAGTTCAGTGATGGCTACACCTTC. This chain connects TRBV29-1 to TRBJ1-2; D ambiguous. V lost 3 bases and J 6 bases, leaving 14 bases between the germline ends. From germline, CDR1 is SQVTM and CDR2 ANQGSEA. The CDR3 totals 13 residues. Drawing the rest from reference TRBV29-1 and TRBJ1-2, the complete variable domain is SAVISQKPSRDICQRGTSLTIQCQVDSQVTMMFWYRQQPGQSLTLIATANQGSEATYESGFVIDKFPISRPNLTFSTLTVSNMSPEDSSIYLCSVDGQFSDGYTFGSGTRLTVV.

The chain employs TRBV12-3 or TRBV12-4 and TRBJ1-2; weak D call: TRBD1 (5 bases). V lost 5 bases and J lost 5, with 12 bases in between. CDR3 length equals 13 residues. The CDR3 region has the DNA TGTGCCAGCAGTCCGGGACGGGGGTATGGCTACACCTTC. Its translation is CASSPGRGYGYTF.

The chain recombines TRBV30 with TRBJ1-5; the match to TRBD1 covers 7 bases. Trimming cost V 2 bases and J 6 bases; bases outside gene matches: 7. From germline, CDR1 is GTSNPN and CDR2 SVGIG (reference sequence). The CDR3 spans 14 residues. Written as DNA, the CDR3 is TGTGCCTGGAGTATCGACAGGGTCAGTCAGCCCCAGCATTTT. It is translated as CAWSIDRVSQPQHF.

This chain joins TRBV24-1 and TRBJ2-3, with D uncertain. The V gene's germline CDR1 is KGHDR and CDR2 SFDVKD. CDR3 length: 14 amino acids. The ends were cut back, 0 bases at V and 0 bases at J, with 3 bases in the middle. The CDR3 bases are TGTGCCACCAGTGATTTGGGCAGCACAGATACGCAGTATTTT. The encoded protein is CATSDLGSTDTQYF.

Within the sample, this clonotype is medium-sized. The CDR3 reads CASSWGTAREKLFF. The CDR3 nucleotides are TGCGCCAGCAGCTGGGGGACAGCGAGAGAAAAACTGTTTTTT. The rearrangement uses TRBV5-1 and TRBJ1-4; 7 bases are shared with TRBD1. Losses at the gene ends were 3 bases for V and 8 bases for J; bases not matched to a gene: 7. The CDR3 length is 14 residues. CDR1 and CDR2 (germline): SGHRS, YFSETQ.

In the case of this clonotype: The junction departs from germline at one end; a sequencing error may be responsible. The chain couples TRBV5-1 to TRBJ2-5, with TRBD2 matching over 10 bases. The CDR3 runs to 16 residues. Germline V gene sequence: CDR1 SGHRS, CDR2 YFSETQ. Here the CDR3 reads CASRRTSGFPQEAQYF. CDR3 bases: TGCGCCAGCAGAAGGACTAGCGGATTCCCCCAAGAGGCCCAGTACTTC. Full variable domain (outside the CDR3, taken from reference TRBV5-1 and TRBJ2-5): KAGVTQTPRYLIKTRGQQVTLSCSPISGHRSVSWYQQTPGQGLQFLFEYFSETQRNKGNFPGRFSGRQFSNSRSEMNVSTLELGDSALYLCASRRTSGFPQEAQYFGPGTRLLVL.

The chain combines TRBV12-3 or TRBV12-4 with TRBJ1-4; no reliable D call. The CDR3 contains 11 residues. V was cut by 6 bases and J by 10 bases, with 9 bases left in between. CDR3 residues: CASSARGKLFF. The CDR3 bases are TGTGCCAGCAGCGCTCGAGGAAAACTGTTTTTT.

The chain combines TRBV24-1 with TRBJ1-2, with D perhaps matching TRBD1 (6 bases). The CDR3 is 15 residues long. Germline V gene data show CDR1 as KGHDR and CDR2 as SFDVKD. The ends were cut back, 2 bases at V and 5 bases at J, with 14 bases in the middle. As DNA, the CDR3 is TGTGCCACCAGTGATTCCACCAGGGGCCCATATGGCTACACCTTC. Amino acid sequence: CATSDSTRGPYGYTF.

The genes are TRBV19 and TRBJ1-3, with no clear D. Germline V gene lookup returns CDR1 LNHDA and CDR2 SQIVND (reference sequence). This CDR3 is 12 amino acids long. Trimming removed 7 bases from V and 2 bases from J, with 6 bases in between. The CDR3 protein is CASKPAGNTIYF. The DNA for the CDR3 is TGTGCCAGTAAGCCCGCTGGAAACACCATATATTTT.

This clonotype was recorded many times. The chain is built from TRBV3-1 and TRBJ2-2, with D possibly TRBD2 on 6 matching bases. Germline V gives CDR1 LGHDT, CDR2 YNNKEL (reference sequence). The CDR3 spans 15 residues. The V gene lost 3 bases and the J gene lost 1 base, with 9 bases spanning the gap. CDR3 nucleotides: TGTGCCAGCAGCCAGGGACTGCTGAACACCGGGGAGCTGTTTTTT. The encoded protein is CASSQGLLNTGELFF.

V usage is TRBV6-5 and J usage is TRBJ1-2, with 7 bases fitting TRBD1. The V segment lost 5 bases and the J segment 4 bases; nucleotides outside the gene matches: 13. The germline V gene encodes CDR1 MNHEY and CDR2 SVGAGI. CDR3 length: 16 residues. This chain's CDR3 is CASSHLTGAGSYGYTF. Written as DNA, the CDR3 is TGTGCCAGCAGTCACCTCACAGGGGCCGGGAGCTATGGCTACACCTTC.

This chain joins TRBV7-6 and TRBJ2-7, with TRBD1 as a possible D gene (6 bases). Germline-derived CDR1 and CDR2 are SGHVS and FNYEAQ. The ends were cut back, 5 bases at V and 5 bases at J, with 19 bases in the middle. The CDR3 is 15 residues long. This CDR3 reads CASSQLSSGGDEQYF. In DNA form, the CDR3 reads TGTGCCAGCAGCCAACTGAGTAGTGGGGGCGACGAGCAGTACTTC. Looking up the rest from reference TRBV7-6 and TRBJ2-7 gives the full variable domain: GAGVSQSPRYKVTKRGQDVALRCDPISGHVSLYWYRQALGQGPEFLTYFNYEAQQDKSGLPNDRFSAERPEGSISTLTIQRTEQRDSAMYRCASSQLSSGGDEQYFGPGTRLTVT.

This chain uses TRBV5-1 with TRBJ1-2; no definite D call. CDR1 and CDR2 (germline): SGHRS, YFSETQ. There are 15 residues in the CDR3. Trimming removed 0 bases from V and 4 bases from J, with 13 bases in between. The CDR3 region is CASSLEGGRSYGYTF. CDR3 coding DNA: TGCGCCAGCAGCTTGGAGGGTGGGCGATCCTATGGCTACACCTTC.

This clonotype was detected many times. The rearrangement uses TRBV14 and TRBJ2-1; 8 nucleotides agree with TRBD2. CDR1 and CDR2 from the germline V gene are SGHDN and FVKESK. The CDR3 runs to 14 residues. J gave up 9 bases and V 5 bases, and 9 bases lay outside the gene matches. The DNA for the CDR3 is TGTGCCAGCAGCTTTACCGGGGGGGGAGCTGAGCAGTTCTTC. The encoded protein is CASSFTGGGAEQFF.

This clonotype was detected ten times or more. The genes are TRBV10-1 and TRBJ2-5; tentative D call: TRBD2 (5 bases). The CDR3 is 13 amino acids. Germline V gene sequence: CDR1 WNHNN, CDR2 SYGVQD (reference sequence). Trimming removed 0 bases from V and 6 bases from J, with 8 bases in between. CDR3 in amino acids: CASSESREKTQYF. The DNA of the CDR3 is TGCGCCAGCAGTGAGTCTCGGGAAAAGACCCAGTACTTC.

The sample holds many counts of this clonotype. This sequence joins TRBV6-1 and TRBJ1-5, with D unclear. This CDR3 has 13 amino acids. Germline loops: CDR1 MNHNS, CDR2 SASEGT. With 6 bases removed from V and 9 bases from J, the gap between germline ends came to 15 bases. DNA of the CDR3: TGTGCCAGCAGGGTAGAGGAGCGGCGGCCCCAGCATTTT. It specifies CASRVEERRPQHF.

This clonotype is judged medium-sized. This chain links TRBV6-2 or TRBV6-3 with TRBJ1-6; D may be TRBD1 (5 bases). V was clipped by 6 bases and J by 7 bases, with 19 bases between them. The V gene's germline CDR1 is MNHEY and CDR2 SVGEGT. CDR3 length equals 16 residues. CDR3 DNA sequence: TGTGCCAGCAGCTCGCTCGGGGATGGGGGAAATTCACCCCTCCACTTT. Translated: CASSSLGDGGNSPLHF.

This clonotype was picked up many times. The chain links TRBV20-1 to TRBJ2-1; 11 bases fit TRBD2. CDR1 is DFQATT, CDR2 SNEGSKA, per germline (reference sequence). V gave up 4 bases and J gave up 6 bases; unmatched junction bases: 8. The CDR3 extends over 15 amino acids. For the CDR3, the DNA is TGCAGTGCTACTCCGACTAGCGGGGTCCTCAATGAGCAGTTCTTC. Its protein is CSATPTSGVLNEQFF.

This clonotype has at least ten counts. V is TRBV2 and J is TRBJ2-2; possibly TRBD2 for D (6 bases). In germline, CDR1 is SNHLY, CDR2 FYNNEI. The germline V and J ends were trimmed by 10 bases and 6 bases, with 21 bases remaining between them. This CDR3 is built from 15 residues. CDR3 bases: TGTGCCACAGGTTCGGAGCGGGCATGGGCCGGGGAGCTGTTTTTT. It encodes CATGSERAWAGELFF.